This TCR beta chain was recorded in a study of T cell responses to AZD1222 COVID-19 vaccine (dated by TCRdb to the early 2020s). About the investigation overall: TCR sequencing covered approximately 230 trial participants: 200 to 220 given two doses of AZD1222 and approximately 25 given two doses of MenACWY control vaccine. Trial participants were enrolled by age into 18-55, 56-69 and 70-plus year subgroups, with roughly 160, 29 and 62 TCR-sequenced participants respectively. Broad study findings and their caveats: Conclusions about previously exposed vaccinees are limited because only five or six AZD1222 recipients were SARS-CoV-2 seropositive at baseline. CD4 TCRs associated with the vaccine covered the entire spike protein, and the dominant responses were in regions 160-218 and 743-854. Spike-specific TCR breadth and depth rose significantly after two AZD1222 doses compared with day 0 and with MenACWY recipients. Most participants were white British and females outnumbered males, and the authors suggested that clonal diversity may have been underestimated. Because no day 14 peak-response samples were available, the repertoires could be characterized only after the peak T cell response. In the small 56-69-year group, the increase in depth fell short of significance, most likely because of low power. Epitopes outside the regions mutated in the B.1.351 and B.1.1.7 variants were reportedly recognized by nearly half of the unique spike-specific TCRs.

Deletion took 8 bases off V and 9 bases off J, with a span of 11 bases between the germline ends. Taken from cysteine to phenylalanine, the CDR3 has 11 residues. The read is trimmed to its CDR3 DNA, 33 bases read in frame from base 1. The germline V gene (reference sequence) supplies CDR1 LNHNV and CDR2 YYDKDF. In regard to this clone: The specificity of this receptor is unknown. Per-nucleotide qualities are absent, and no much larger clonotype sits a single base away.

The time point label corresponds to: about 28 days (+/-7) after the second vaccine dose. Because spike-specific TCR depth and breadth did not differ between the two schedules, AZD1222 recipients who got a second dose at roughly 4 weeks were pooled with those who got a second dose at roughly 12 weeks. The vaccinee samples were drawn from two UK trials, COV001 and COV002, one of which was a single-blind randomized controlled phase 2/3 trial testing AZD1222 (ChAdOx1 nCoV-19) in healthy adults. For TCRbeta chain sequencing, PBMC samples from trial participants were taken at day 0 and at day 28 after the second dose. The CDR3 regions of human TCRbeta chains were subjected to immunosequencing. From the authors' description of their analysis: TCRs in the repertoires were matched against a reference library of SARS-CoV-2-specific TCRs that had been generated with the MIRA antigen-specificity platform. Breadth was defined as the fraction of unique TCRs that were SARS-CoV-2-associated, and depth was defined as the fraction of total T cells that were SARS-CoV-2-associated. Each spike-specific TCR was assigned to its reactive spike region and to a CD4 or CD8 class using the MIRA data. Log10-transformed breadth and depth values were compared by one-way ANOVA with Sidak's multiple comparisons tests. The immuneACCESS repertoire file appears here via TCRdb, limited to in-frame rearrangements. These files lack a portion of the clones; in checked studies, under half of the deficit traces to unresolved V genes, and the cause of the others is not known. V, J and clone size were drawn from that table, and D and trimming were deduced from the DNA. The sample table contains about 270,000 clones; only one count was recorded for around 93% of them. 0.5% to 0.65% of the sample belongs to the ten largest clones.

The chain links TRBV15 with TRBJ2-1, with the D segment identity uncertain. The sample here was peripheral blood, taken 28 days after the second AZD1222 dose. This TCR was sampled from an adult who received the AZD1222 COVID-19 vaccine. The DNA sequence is TGTGCCACCCCCCCCGCCGCTGAGCAGTTCTTC. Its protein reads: CATPPAAEQFF.